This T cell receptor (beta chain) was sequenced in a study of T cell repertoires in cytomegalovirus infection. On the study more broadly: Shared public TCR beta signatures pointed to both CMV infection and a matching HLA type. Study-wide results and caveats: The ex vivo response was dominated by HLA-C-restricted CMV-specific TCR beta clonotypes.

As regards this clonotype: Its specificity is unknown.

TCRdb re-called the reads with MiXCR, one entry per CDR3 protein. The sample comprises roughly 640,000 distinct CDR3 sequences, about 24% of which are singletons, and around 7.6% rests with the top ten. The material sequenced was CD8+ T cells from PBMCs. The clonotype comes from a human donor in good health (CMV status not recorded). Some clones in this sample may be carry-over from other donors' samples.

The CDR3 region has the DNA TGTGCCAGCAGTGAATTGAAGGGGGTCGGCACCGGGGAGCTGTTTTTT. The encoded protein is CASSELKGVGTGELFF. The chain recombines TRBV25-1 with TRBJ2-2; D is possibly TRBD1 (6 bases). This CDR3 region has 16 residues. Germline V lookup: CDR1 MGHDK, CDR2 SYGVNS. V dropped 1 base and J dropped 4 bases, with 13 bases sitting between them.